These 18 T cell receptor beta chains were all obtained from the same sample, sequenced in a study of blood T cells in healthy people across ages. It was with a sample-barcoded 5' primer and a J-beta primer mix that a second PCR of about 6 to 12 cycles was run. TCRdb reprocessed the 5' RACE reads with MiXCR, giving one entry per CDR3 protein. The sample yields about 1,400,000 distinct CDR3 sequences, roughly 40% seen once. The specimen sequenced was blood. These receptors were collected from a woman between 18 and 29 years old in good health.

The chain carries TRBV6-2 or TRBV6-3 and TRBJ1-5, with TRBD1 matching over 12 bases. The CDR3 runs to 16 residues. In germline, CDR1 is MNHEY, CDR2 SVGEGT. Trimming took 8 bases from V and 4 from J; bases not matched to a gene: 9. The CDR3 DNA reads as TGTGCCAGCCATCCCCGGGACAGGGGGCGAAATCAGCCCCAGCATTTT. This sequence encodes CASHPRDRGRNQPQHF.

The table lists this clonotype with many counts. V usage is TRBV29-1 and J usage is TRBJ2-5; a weak D match, TRBD2 (6 bases). Germline assignment: CDR1 SQVTM and CDR2 ANQGSEA. The CDR3 consists of 14 residues. Trimming removed 2 bases from V and 4 bases from J, with 14 bases in between. The DNA of the CDR3 is TGCAGCGTTGAACTCGCCGGGAGTCGAGAGACCCAGTACTTC. It translates to CSVELAGSRETQYF. The full variable domain, with the rest looked up from reference TRBV29-1 and TRBJ2-5, is SAVISQKPSRDICQRGTSLTIQCQVDSQVTMMFWYRQQPGQSLTLIATANQGSEATYESGFVIDKFPISRPNLTFSTLTVSNMSPEDSSIYLCSVELAGSRETQYFGPGTRLLVL.

This clonotype has more than one count but fewer than ten. V is TRBV11-1 and J is TRBJ1-4, with 9 bases identical to TRBD1. CDR1 and CDR2 (germline): SGHAT, FQDESV (reference sequence). The CDR3 contains 14 residues. J lost 8 bases, V lost 6 bases, and 7 bases had no gene match. CDR3 coding DNA: TGTGCCAGCAGTCGGGACAGGGAGTCGGAAAAACTGTTTTTT. This gives the protein CASSRDRESEKLFF.

This rearrangement joins TRBV12-3 or TRBV12-4 to TRBJ1-6; 8 bases match TRBD1. The CDR3 consists of 15 residues. J was trimmed by 5 bases and V by 2 bases; bases with no gene match: 2. The CDR3 sequence: CASSLRTGHNSPLHF. The CDR3 DNA reads TGTGCCAGCAGTTTAAGGACAGGGCATAATTCACCCCTCCACTTT.

The chain recombines TRBV7-9 with TRBJ2-1, with TRBD2 matching 9 bases. CDR1 and CDR2 (germline): SEHNR, FQNEAQ (reference sequence). Trimming at V came to 8 bases and at J to 4 bases, leaving 12 bases not matched to a gene. CDR3 length equals 16 residues. The CDR3: CASGQSGLALYNEQFF. The CDR3 DNA reads as TGTGCCAGCGGACAATCCGGACTAGCGTTATACAATGAGCAGTTCTTC.

This clonotype came up a few times. This chain joins TRBV5-1 and TRBJ1-1, with D uncertain. The CDR3 extends over 13 amino acids. The V gene's germline CDR1 is SGHRS and CDR2 YFSETQ. V was clipped by 0 bases and J by 5 bases, with 8 bases between them. CDR3 in amino acids: CASSLVGETEAFF. CDR3 DNA: TGCGCCAGCAGCTTGGTGGGTGAGACTGAAGCTTTCTTT.

V and J are TRBV10-3 and TRBJ1-5; tentative D call: TRBD1 (5 bases). Germline V gene sequence: CDR1 ENHRY, CDR2 SYGVKD. With 3 bases removed from V and 9 bases from J, the gap between germline ends came to 21 bases. The CDR3 length is 16 residues. The CDR3 DNA reads TGTGCCATCAGTGATTCGGGCGGGGCCGGAGTGATGCCCCAGCATTTT. Translation: CAISDSGGAGVMPQHF.

The chain has TRBV29-1 and TRBJ1-1; D is unclear. V shed 6 bases and J shed 6 bases, with 17 bases lying between them. The V gene's germline CDR1 is SQVTM and CDR2 ANQGSEA. This CDR3 has 13 amino acids. The chain's CDR3 is CSVQDRFLAEAFF. CDR3 in DNA: TGCAGCGTCCAGGATCGATTTCTGGCTGAAGCTTTCTTT. Full variable domain (missing parts from reference TRBV29-1 and TRBJ1-1): SAVISQKPSRDICQRGTSLTIQCQVDSQVTMMFWYRQQPGQSLTLIATANQGSEATYESGFVIDKFPISRPNLTFSTLTVSNMSPEDSSIYLCSVQDRFLAEAFFGQGTRLTVV.

The V gene is TRBV5-5, the J gene TRBJ2-3; 8 nucleotides match TRBD1. The CDR3 length is 18 residues. V shed 0 bases, J shed 0 bases, and the junction held 9 bases outside the gene matches. CDR1 and CDR2 from the germline V gene are SGHKS and YYEKEE (reference sequence). CDR3 sequence reads: CASSLGQGYSLSTDTQYF. The CDR3 DNA reads TGTGCCAGCAGCTTGGGACAGGGGTATAGCCTTAGCACAGATACGCAGTATTTT.

This clonotype turned up a few times. This chain links TRBV5-1 with TRBJ2-3, with 8 bases fitting TRBD2. This CDR3 comprises 15 residues. Germline V gene lookup returns CDR1 SGHRS and CDR2 YFSETQ. V shed 2 bases, J shed 2 bases, and the junction held 4 bases outside the gene matches. The chain's CDR3 is CASSFSGDLTDTQYF. The CDR3, as DNA: TGCGCCAGCAGCTTTAGCGGGGACCTCACAGATACGCAGTATTTT.

The chain links TRBV7-9 to TRBJ1-2; TRBD1 matches 7 bases. CDR1 is SEHNR, CDR2 FQNEAQ, per germline (reference sequence). The CDR3 sequence is 14 residues long. V lost 7 bases and J lost 2; bases outside the gene matches: 7. This CDR3 reads CASNDGTENYGYTF. The DNA for the CDR3 is TGTGCCAGCAACGACGGGACAGAAAACTATGGCTACACCTTC.

V is TRBV10-3 and J is TRBJ1-1, with a tentative D call TRBD1 (6 bases). The CDR3 has 16 amino acids. Trimming pared 0 bases from V and 6 bases from J, leaving 17 bases between. Germline lookup yields CDR1 ENHRY and CDR2 SYGVKD. CDR3 coding DNA: TGTGCCATCAGTGAGTCCACAGGGATCCTTGGCGCTGAAGCTTTCTTT. Translation gives CAISESTGILGAEAFF.

V and J are TRBV9 and TRBJ2-7, with 14 bases aligning to TRBD2. CDR3 length: 16 amino acids. With 4 bases clipped from V and 4 bases from J, the junction kept 7 bases outside the gene matches. The V gene's germline CDR1 is SGDLS and CDR2 YYNGEE. The CDR3 region is CASSPRLAGGEYEQYF. CDR3 bases: TGTGCCAGCAGCCCCAGACTAGCGGGAGGGGAGTACGAGCAGTACTTC.

V and J are TRBV30 and TRBJ2-1; D is uncertain. Germline CDR1 GTSNPN, CDR2 SVGIG (reference sequence). V lost 8 bases and J 2 bases, leaving 7 bases between the germline ends. This CDR3 is built from 11 residues. The CDR3: CAAGPYNEQFF. CDR3 nucleotide sequence: TGTGCCGCTGGGCCCTACAATGAGCAGTTCTTC.

The chain combines TRBV27 with TRBJ2-3, with TRBD2 matching 13 bases. V lost 2 bases and J lost 0; bases outside the gene matches: 8. The CDR3 extends over 19 amino acids. CDR1 and CDR2 from the germline V gene are MNHEY and SMNVEV (reference sequence). The CDR3 DNA reads as TGTGCCAGCAGTTTAGGGACTAGCGGGATCGCGGGTAGCACAGATACGCAGTATTTT. It specifies CASSLGTSGIAGSTDTQYF.

This clonotype was seen ten or more times. The rearrangement links TRBV25-1 to TRBJ1-2; no clear D. Germline CDR1 MGHDK, CDR2 SYGVNS. The CDR3 has 12 amino acids. The V gene lost 8 bases and the J gene lost 5 bases, with 12 bases spanning the gap. The CDR3 region has the DNA TGTGCCAGCCCCACCCGGGGATATGGCTACACCTTC. Its translation: CASPTRGYGYTF.

The V and J genes are TRBV20-1 and TRBJ2-3, with 11 bases aligning to TRBD2. Germline CDR1 and CDR2: DFQATT and SNEGSKA (reference sequence). CDR3 size: 15 residues. The V and J ends lost 0 bases and 7 bases, in that order; junction bases with no gene match: 6. As DNA, the CDR3 is TGCAGTGCTAGAGATATCCTAGCGGGAGGATATACGCAGTATTTT. Translating it yields CSARDILAGGYTQYF.

This clonotype was recorded once. This chain joins TRBV30 and TRBJ1-4; D is perhaps TRBD1 (5 bases). The CDR3 has 13 residues. CDR1 and CDR2 from the germline V gene are GTSNPN and SVGIG (reference sequence). V was cut by 3 bases and J by 12 bases, with 17 bases left in between. CDR3 coding DNA: TGTGCCTGGAGGGGGGACGGAATTGGGGAACTGTTTTTT. Its protein is CAWRGDGIGELFF.